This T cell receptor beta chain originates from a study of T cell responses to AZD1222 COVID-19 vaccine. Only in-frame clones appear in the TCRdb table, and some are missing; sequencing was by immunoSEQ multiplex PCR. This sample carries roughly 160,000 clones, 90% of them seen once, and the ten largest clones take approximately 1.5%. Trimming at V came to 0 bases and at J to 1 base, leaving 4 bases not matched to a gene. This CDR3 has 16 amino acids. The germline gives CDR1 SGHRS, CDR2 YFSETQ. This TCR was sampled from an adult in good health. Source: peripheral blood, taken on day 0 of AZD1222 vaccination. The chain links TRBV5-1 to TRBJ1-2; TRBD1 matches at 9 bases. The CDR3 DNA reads TGCGCCAGCAGCTTGGGAACAGGGGGCTTTAACTATGGCTACACCTTC. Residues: CASSLGTGGFNYGYTF.